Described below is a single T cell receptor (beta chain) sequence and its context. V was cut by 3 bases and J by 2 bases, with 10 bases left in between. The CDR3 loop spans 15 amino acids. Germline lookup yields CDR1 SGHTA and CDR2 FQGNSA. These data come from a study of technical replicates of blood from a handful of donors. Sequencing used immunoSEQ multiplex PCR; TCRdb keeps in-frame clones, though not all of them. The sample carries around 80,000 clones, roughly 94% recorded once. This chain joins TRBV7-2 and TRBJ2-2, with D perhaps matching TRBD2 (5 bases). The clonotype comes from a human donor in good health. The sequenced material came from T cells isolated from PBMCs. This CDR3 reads CASSLRAPNTGELFF. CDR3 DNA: TGTGCCAGCAGCTTGAGGGCCCCAAACACCGGGGAGCTGTTTTTT.